These 25 T cell receptor beta chains share one sample of origin, sequenced in a study of T-cell reconstitution after alpha-beta-depleted transplantation in children. General study results and limits: Newly generated T cells supplied most T-cell counts and diversity one year post-transplant.

Preparation of the TCRbeta library was carried out with unique molecular identifiers. One entry per CDR3 protein, called by TCRdb with MiXCR from the PCR reads. The sample includes about 290,000 distinct CDR3 sequences, around 7.1% of them seen just once. Their antigens are not known. The sequencing here drew on peripheral blood, taken 360 days after TCRalphabeta/CD19-depleted stem cell transplant. The receptors here all came from a female patient aged 2-9 years who had a stem cell transplant for Fanconi anemia, so the T cells may come from the graft donor.

Only a few counts were recorded for this clonotype. One end of the junction varies from germline; a read error may be responsible. The chain couples TRBV12-3 or TRBV12-4 to TRBJ1-5, with a weak D call TRBD1 (5 bases). The CDR3 sequence is 18 residues long. The CDR3 DNA reads TGTACCAGCAGCTTAAGAGCCCTCTGGGACGGGGAGAATCAGCCCCAGCATTTT. As protein: CTSSLRALWDGENQPQHF.

V gene TRBV12-3 or TRBV12-4 combines with J gene TRBJ2-1; 8 bases fit TRBD1. This CDR3 comprises 14 residues. The junction had 8 bases not matched to a gene; V was cut back by 7 bases and J by 6 bases. The CDR3 DNA follows: TGTGCCAGCACTGGACAGGGTGCGGCCAATGAGCAGTTCTTC. Its protein is CASTGQGAANEQFF.

This clonotype came up many times. This chain joins TRBV7-9 and TRBJ1-1, with no clear D. V lost 2 bases, J lost 4 bases, and 8 bases lay in between. The CDR3 is 13 amino acids. CDR1 and CDR2 (germline): SEHNR, FQNEAQ (reference sequence). The CDR3 loop reads CASSLLFTTEAFF. The DNA for the CDR3 is TGTGCCAGCAGCTTACTCTTTACCACTGAAGCTTTCTTT. Looking up the rest from reference TRBV7-9 and TRBJ1-1 gives the full variable domain: DTGVSQNPRHKITKRGQNVTFRCDPISEHNRLYWYRQTLGQGPEFLTYFQNEAQLEKSRLLSDRFSAERPKGSFSTLEIQRTEQGDSAMYLCASSLLFTTEAFFGQGTRLTVV.

This clonotype was picked up many times. The rearrangement links TRBV5-6 to TRBJ1-4, with TRBD1 matching over 10 bases. The ends lost 4 bases at V and 7 bases at J; junction bases unmatched: 7. CDR1 and CDR2 from the germline V gene are SGHDT and YYEEEE. This CDR3 is 15 amino acids long. In DNA, the CDR3 is TGTGCCAGCAGCCGTCCGGGACAGGGGCGTGAAAAACTGTTTTTT. It is translated as CASSRPGQGREKLFF.

This clonotype has at least ten counts. The chain links TRBV11-2 to TRBJ1-4; D is unclear. The germline V gene has CDR1 SGHAT and CDR2 FQNNGV. Trimming took 3 bases from V and 0 from J, leaving 11 bases between them. The CDR3 is made up of 16 amino acids. The CDR3 sequence: CASSLFQPATNEKLFF. The CDR3 DNA is TGTGCCAGCAGCTTGTTCCAGCCTGCAACTAATGAAAAACTGTTTTTT.

This clonotype was found a few times. This rearrangement joins TRBV5-1 to TRBJ2-2, with TRBD1 matching over 11 bases. The germline CDR1 and CDR2 sequences are SGHRS and YFSETQ. J gave up 6 bases and V 7 bases, and 8 bases lay outside the gene matches. There are 15 residues in the CDR3. The CDR3 sequence: CASYTGTGGPGELFF. The CDR3 DNA sequence: TGCGCCAGCTATACCGGGACAGGGGGGCCCGGGGAGCTGTTTTTT.

This clonotype was seen only a few times. V usage is TRBV7-6 and J usage is TRBJ2-6; a possible D gene is TRBD1 (6 bases). This CDR3 is built from 16 residues. Trimming stripped 3 bases from V and 0 bases from J, with 9 bases between. The germline gives CDR1 SGHVS, CDR2 FNYEAQ. Written as DNA, the CDR3 is TGTGCCAGCAGCTTGCAGGGGAGCTCTGGGGCCAACGTCCTGACTTTC. Its protein is CASSLQGSSGANVLTF.

This clonotype was observed a handful of times. The rearrangement joins TRBV7-6 to TRBJ2-6, with 8 bases aligning to TRBD1. Germline CDR1 and CDR2: SGHVS and FNYEAQ. This CDR3 contains 17 residues. V trimming: 2 bases; J trimming: 0 bases; junction bases outside the gene matches: 3. In DNA, the CDR3 is TGTGCCAGCAGCTTAACAGGGGGTCTCTCTGGGGCCAACGTCCTGACTTTC. Its protein product is CASSLTGGLSGANVLTF.

This clonotype came up a few times. The CDR3 loop is CASSFTSGGPGDTQYF. CDR3 in DNA: TGCGCCAGCAGCTTTACTAGCGGGGGGCCGGGAGATACGCAGTATTTT. The chain links TRBV5-1 to TRBJ2-3; TRBD2 matches at 12 bases. Trimming cost V 2 bases and J 5 bases; bases outside gene matches: 6. The CDR3 runs 16 residues. CDR1 is SGHRS, CDR2 YFSETQ, per germline.

This clonotype has a count of ten or more. This chain links TRBV7-2 with TRBJ2-5; 10 bases line up with TRBD2. V shed 4 bases, J shed 0 bases, and the junction held 5 bases outside the gene matches. CDR3 length equals 16 residues. Germline loops: CDR1 SGHTA, CDR2 FQGNSA. CDR3 amino acids: CASSSITSGDQETQYF. The CDR3 coding sequence is TGTGCCAGCAGCTCGATCACTAGCGGGGACCAAGAGACCCAGTACTTC.

This clonotype was detected ten times or more. The DNA of the CDR3 is TGTGCCATCAGTGACCCCCGGATGAGCGGGGGAACAGATACGCAGTATTTT. Translating gives CAISDPRMSGGTDTQYF. The chain is built from TRBV10-3 and TRBJ2-3, with TRBD2 matching 8 bases. Losses at the gene ends were 3 bases for V and 3 bases for J; bases not matched to a gene: 11. Germline V gives CDR1 ENHRY, CDR2 SYGVKD. This CDR3 has 17 residues.

This clonotype was seen many times. This CDR3 reads CSVPLGGDNEQFF. The CDR3 nucleotides are TGCAGCGTTCCCCTCGGGGGAGACAATGAGCAGTTCTTC. The J gene is TRBJ2-1, the V gene TRBV29-1; tentative D call: TRBD2 (6 bases). The CDR3 extends over 13 amino acids. With 5 bases removed from V and 5 bases from J, the gap between germline ends came to 13 bases. Germline loops: CDR1 SQVTM, CDR2 ANQGSEA.

The rearrangement links TRBV15 to TRBJ2-7, with TRBD2 matching 9 bases. Germline CDR1 is LNHNV and CDR2 is YYDKDF (reference sequence). There are 15 residues in the CDR3. Trimming cost V 1 base and J 10 bases; bases outside gene matches: 11. The DNA for the CDR3 is TGTGCCACCAGCAGAGGACTAGCGGAGGCAACCCCACAGTACTTC. Amino acids: CATSRGLAEATPQYF.

In regard to this clonotype: A read error may explain this, as a much larger clone is one base away. The V gene is TRBV7-6, the J gene TRBJ1-2; maybe TRBD1 (6 bases). Germline CDR1 SGHVS, CDR2 FNYEAQ. The CDR3 contains 12 residues. Trimming cost V 3 bases and J 9 bases, with 11 bases left between them. The CDR3 DNA follows: TGTGCCAGCAGCTTCGGGGGGCATCGCTACACCTTC. It codes for CASSFGGHRYTF.

This clonotype was seen a handful of times. CDR3 protein: CASSRGTSGDYEQYF. The CDR3 nucleotides read TGCGCCAGCAGCCGCGGGACTAGCGGGGACTACGAGCAGTACTTC. The chain employs TRBV5-1 and TRBJ2-7; TRBD2 matches 13 bases. With 4 bases clipped from V and 3 bases from J, the junction kept 4 bases outside the gene matches. The CDR3 contains 15 residues. Per the germline V gene, CDR1 is SGHRS and CDR2 is YFSETQ.

At least ten counts were recorded for this clonotype. V gene TRBV20-1 combines with J gene TRBJ2-4; possibly TRBD2 for D (6 bases). CDR1 is DFQATT and CDR2 is SNEGSKA in the germline V gene (reference sequence). The CDR3 is 15 amino acids. Trimming stripped 0 bases from V and 5 bases from J, with 14 bases between. CDR3 DNA: TGCAGTGCTAGAGATCGGGAGACCCGTGAAAACATTCAGTACTTC. It translates to CSARDRETRENIQYF.

This clonotype was found a few times. The genes are TRBV6-5 and TRBJ1-5; TRBD1 agrees at 7 bases. Germline CDR1 reads MNHEY; CDR2 reads SVGAGI. The CDR3 covers 14 residues. After removal of 5 bases from V and 4 bases from J, the junction contained 5 bases not matched to a gene. This chain's CDR3 is CASSTAGGNQPQHF. The CDR3 coding sequence is TGTGCCAGCAGTACTGCAGGGGGGAATCAGCCCCAGCATTTT.

In this sample, this clonotype turned up many times. The chain carries TRBV7-9 and TRBJ1-2, with D uncertain. Looked up from germline, CDR1 is SEHNR and CDR2 is FQNEAQ (reference sequence). This CDR3 spans 12 amino acids. The germline V and J ends were trimmed by 1 base and 7 bases, with 7 bases remaining between them. Here the CDR3 reads CASSLDGLGYTF. The CDR3 DNA sequence: TGTGCCAGCAGCTTAGACGGTCTTGGCTACACCTTC.

This clonotype was seen at least ten times. This chain joins TRBV7-9 and TRBJ2-1; D not certain. The CDR3 contains 17 residues. The V and J ends lost 5 bases and 4 bases respectively, with 21 bases between them. Per germline, CDR1 SEHNR and CDR2 FQNEAQ (reference sequence). As DNA, the CDR3 is TGTGCCAGCAGCCTTCGACTTACCAAGTGGGGATACAATGAGCAGTTCTTC. This translates into CASSLRLTKWGYNEQFF.

This chain joins TRBV9 and TRBJ2-2; no clear D gene. Germline CDR1 is SGDLS and CDR2 is YYNGEE. V lost 0 bases and J 8 bases, leaving 5 bases between the germline ends. This CDR3 spans 12 amino acids. The CDR3 DNA sequence: TGTGCCAGCAGCGTAGGTTATGGGGAGCTGTTTTTT. This sequence encodes CASSVGYGELFF.

This clonotype was seen ten or more times. The chain uses TRBV9 and TRBJ2-1; no clear D. Per the germline V gene, CDR1 is SGDLS and CDR2 is YYNGEE. The CDR3 sequence is 14 residues long. V dropped 0 bases and J dropped 7 bases, with 11 bases sitting between them. As DNA, the CDR3 is TGTGCCAGCAGCGTAGCGGGTAGTGGGAATGAGCAGTTCTTC. It encodes CASSVAGSGNEQFF.

This clonotype was counted ten times or more. The rearrangement uses TRBV7-2 and TRBJ2-5, with D perhaps TRBD2 (5 bases). From germline, CDR1 is SGHTA and CDR2 FQGNSA. The CDR3 runs 15 residues. Trimming shortened V by 2 bases and J by 1 base, and 11 bases separated the two germline ends. CDR3 nucleotides: TGTGCCAGCAGCTTAAGCTGGGGAGCCCAAGAGACCCAGTACTTC. Its protein product is CASSLSWGAQETQYF.

This clonotype was counted at least ten times. This chain joins TRBV20-1 and TRBJ1-5; D unclear. The V and J ends lost 0 bases and 10 bases respectively, with 19 bases between them. This CDR3 has 15 residues. CDR1 is DFQATT, CDR2 SNEGSKA, per germline (reference sequence). The DNA for the CDR3 is TGCAGTGCTAGAGACCGTGGCAGCTTATATGGACCCCAGCATTTT. The encoded protein is CSARDRGSLYGPQHF.

The V and J genes are TRBV5-1 and TRBJ2-3; D call uncertain. The CDR3 length is 14 residues. Germline V CDR1 and CDR2: SGHRS, YFSETQ. V was pared by 0 bases and J by 4 bases, with 9 bases between. CDR3 bases: TGCGCCAGCAGCTTGGTGCAGCTCCCAGATACGCAGTATTTT. Its translation is CASSLVQLPDTQYF. The whole variable domain, filled in from reference TRBV5-1 and TRBJ2-3, reads KAGVTQTPRYLIKTRGQQVTLSCSPISGHRSVSWYQQTPGQGLQFLFEYFSETQRNKGNFPGRFSGRQFSNSRSEMNVSTLELGDSALYLCASSLVQLPDTQYFGPGTRLTVL.

This clonotype was picked up many times. The chain combines TRBV9 with TRBJ2-6, with D maybe TRBD1 (6 bases). V was clipped by 1 base and J by 0 bases, with 17 bases between them. The CDR3 has 19 amino acids. Germline V gene sequence: CDR1 SGDLS, CDR2 YYNGEE. The CDR3 DNA reads as TGTGCCAGCAGCGTATCTTTAGGGAAGGGGGTCTCTGGGGCCAACGTCCTGACTTTC. The encoded protein is CASSVSLGKGVSGANVLTF.